This note documents a single TCR beta chain sequence. These data originate in a study of blood T cell repertoires in COVID-19. Study background: Spain, Italy and the United States supplied samples that represented acute and convalescent COVID-19.

Using immunoSEQ multiplex PCR, the repertoire was profiled, and TCRdb retains in-frame clones only, with some absent. This sample has around 340,000 clones, with approximately 89% found just once. The CDR3 totals 13 residues. Trimming removed 3 bases from V and 4 bases from J, with 10 bases in between. Germline V gene lookup returns CDR1 KGHSH and CDR2 LQKENI. This rearrangement joins TRBV18 to TRBJ2-7; D gene unclear. Specimen: peripheral blood. This receptor was taken from a woman aged 55-70 years with COVID-19, enrolled during active disease. The CDR3 coding sequence is TGTGCCAGCTCACCCTTCGTCTCGTACGAGCAGTACTTC. The encoded protein is CASSPFVSYEQYF.